This T cell receptor (beta chain) was sequenced during a study of blood T cell repertoires in COVID-19. Turning to the study itself: Some COVID-19 samples were acute and others convalescent; all came from the United States, Italy and Spain. PBMCs, B-cell-depleted T cells, or T cells were the source of the cDNA or gDNA that made up the material.

The length of the CDR3 is 14 residues. Germline CDR1 is MNHNS and CDR2 is SASEGT. Trimming took 6 bases from V and 1 from J, leaving 12 bases between them. Under the authors' procedure: Counts of nucleated cells, estimated from reference gene primer amplification, were obtained. Repertoires were generated with immunoSEQ multiplex PCR, while TCRdb's copy carries only in-frame clones and drops some. That table gives V, J and clone size, and the DNA gave D and trimming. This sample carries roughly 150,000 clones, around 84% of them seen once, and the ten largest clones take 9.8%. The rearrangement uses TRBV6-1 and TRBJ1-1, with D perhaps TRBD1 (6 bases). Sequenced material: peripheral blood. This clonotype was obtained from a woman in her forties or fifties with acute or convalescent COVID-19. The CDR3 DNA is TGTGCCAGCAGGGTTCCGGGACAGAACACTGAAGCTTTCTTT. Protein sequence: CASRVPGQNTEAFF.